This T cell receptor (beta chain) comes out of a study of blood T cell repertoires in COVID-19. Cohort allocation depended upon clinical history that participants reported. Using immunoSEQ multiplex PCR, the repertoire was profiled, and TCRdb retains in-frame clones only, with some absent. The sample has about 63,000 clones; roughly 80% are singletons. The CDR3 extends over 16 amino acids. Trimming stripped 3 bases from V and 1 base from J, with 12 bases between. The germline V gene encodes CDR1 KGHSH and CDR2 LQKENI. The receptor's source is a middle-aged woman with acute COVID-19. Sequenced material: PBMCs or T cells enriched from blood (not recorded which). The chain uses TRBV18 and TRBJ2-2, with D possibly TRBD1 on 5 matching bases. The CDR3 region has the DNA TGTGCCAGCTCACCCTCAGACAGACTGAACACCGGGGAGCTGTTTTTT. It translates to CASSPSDRLNTGELFF.